This T cell receptor beta chain derives from a study of blood T cells in healthy people across ages. Overall study findings and caveats: The percentage of naive T cells correlated strongly with TCR beta diversity. Both higher diversity and more naive CD4+ cells marked long-lived donors when set against aged donors.

Of note for this clonotype: Its antigen remains unknown. A much larger clone lies one base from this, so it may be a read error.

Each of the donors had 8 to 10 milliliters of peripheral blood drawn into EDTA-treated Vacutainer tubes. A second PCR, run for about 6 to 11 cycles, used a sample-barcoded 5' primer plus a J-beta primer mix. TCRdb re-called the 5' RACE reads with MiXCR, one entry per CDR3 protein. The sample yields hundreds of thousands of distinct CDR3 sequences, approximately 60% seen once. This TCR was sampled from a middle-aged man in good health. Sequencing input: blood.

CDR3 in amino acids: CASNLGGAKNIQYF. Written as DNA, the CDR3 is TGTGCCAGCAATTTAGGGGGAGCCAAAAACATTCAGTACTTC. The chain uses TRBV12-3 or TRBV12-4 and TRBJ2-4; tentative D call: TRBD1 (6 bases). The CDR3 loop spans 14 amino acids.